This note documents a single T cell receptor (beta chain) sequence. The antigen it binds to is not known. There are no base qualities to consult, and no much larger clone falls within one base. Collaborating institutions collected whole blood in K2EDTA tubes following their own protocols. For TCRbeta analysis, collaborator samples were shipped as frozen whole blood, as isolated PBMCs, or as DNA extracted from either sample type. Clipping removes 0 bases from V and 6 bases from J, with 2 as the unmatched junction base count. The CDR3 has 15 amino acids, counting the end cysteine and phenylalanine. Here the CDR3 DNA is all that survives: 45 bases in frame from base 1. CDR1 is given as SGHKS and CDR2 as YYEKEE, both from the germline V gene (reference sequence). TCRbeta CDR3 regions were amplified from genomic DNA using the immunoSEQ Assay, a bias-controlled multiplex PCR. The study's own analysis went as follows. The number of nucleated cells in each sample was estimated from the amplification of reference gene primers within the assay. To quantify the absolute abundance of each unique TCRbeta CDR3 rearrangement, sequence reads were collapsed and filtered. For each sample, productive Simpson clonality was calculated as the square root of Simpson's diversity index over productive rearrangements. In its TCRdb copy, this immuneACCESS table keeps in-frame sequences only and misses some clones. Where compared with another copy, unresolved V genes explain less than half of these, and the others have no known cause. That table gives V, J and clone size, and the DNA gave D and trimming. In this sample the table shows about 100,000 clones, around four fifths of which occur a single time. The ten largest clones capture roughly 12% of the sample.

The sample originates from a study of blood T cell repertoires in COVID-19 (dated by TCRdb to the early 2020s). Background on the whole study: Samples covering the acute and convalescent phases of COVID-19 were provided by collaborators in the United States, Italy and Spain. The prospective study material was composed of cDNA or gDNA derived from T cells, B-cell-depleted T cells, or PBMCs. The dataset comprised deeply sampled blood TCRbeta repertoires from subjects exposed to, actively infected with, or recovered from COVID-19. The repertoires were made available in a free public database intended to serve as a resource for research on the immune response to SARS-CoV-2. The samples were drawn from two sources: the first 160 participants of the ongoing ImmuneRACE study, and approximately 1,300 subjects contributed by 6 global collaborators. The sample metadata nearly always contained a de-identified subject ID, COVID-19 status, age in years and sex. Where available, HLA class I and class II types were taken from metadata supplied by the sample provider and were not determined by assay-based typing.

Overall study outcomes, separate from this receptor: Clinical and demographic metadata were provided uncurated, with the amount varying by source and participant.

Sequencing input: peripheral blood. Recombination linked TRBV5-5 to TRBJ1-4, with TRBD1 identical over 10 junction bases. This TCR was recovered from a woman aged 70-85 years with acute or convalescent COVID-19. The DNA reads TGTGCCAGCAGCTTGGCCGGGACAGGGGATGAAAAACTGTTTTTT. It translates to CASSLAGTGDEKLFF.